This record concerns one T cell receptor beta chain sequence. Its antigen is unknown. This entry belongs to a study of T-cell memory formation after mild COVID-19. Study-wide results and caveats: Clones shrinking from day 15 to 85 showed even CD4/CD8 mixes; later expanders tilted CD4+.

Using its own MiXCR run on the 5' RACE reads, TCRdb lists one record per CDR3 protein. The sample has about 350,000 distinct CDR3 sequences; about 13% are singletons. V was pared by 5 bases and J by 1 base, with 11 bases between. The CDR3 covers 14 residues. The germline CDR1 and CDR2 sequences are KGHSH and LQKENI. The specimen was PBMCs or a T cell subset sorted from them (not recorded which). This TCR derives from a man aged 18 to 30 who had mild COVID-19 (a few samples of this study predate the infection). Cell type and time point are not known. The rearrangement links TRBV18 to TRBJ1-1; D is ambiguous. The DNA of the CDR3 is TGTGCCAGCTCAGGGGTCGGCTGGAACACTGAAGCTTTCTTT. Translation: CASSGVGWNTEAFF.